This record covers a single T cell receptor beta chain. The antigen remains undetermined. The data belong to a study of shared clonotypes between healthy human individuals. General study results and limits: Naive CD4 clonotype sharing across a handful of donors was about 5%.

J lost 6 bases, V lost 2 bases, and 9 bases had no gene match. The CDR3 covers 16 residues. Germline CDR1 and CDR2: SGHRS and YFSETQ. The naive CD8 fraction comprised CD45RO-negative cells positively selected for CCR7 and excluded terminally differentiated effector memory CD45RA+ cells. Profiled with immunoSEQ multiplex PCR; TCRdb holds only in-frame clones, not every one. The sample holds approximately 810,000 clones; 85% to 95% are singletons and the top ten take approximately 25%. The TCR was taken from a man aged 25 to 40 in good health. This chain connects TRBV5-1 to TRBJ2-1; 9 bases line up with TRBD1. Specimen: naive CD8+ T cells sorted from blood. CDR3 DNA sequence: TGCGCCAGCAGCTTCAGTGCGGGACAGGGCGGCAATGAGCAGTTCTTC. Translated: CASSFSAGQGGNEQFF.